The T cell receptor beta chain described here comes from a study of OX40 agonist ivuxolimab in advanced cancers. Study background: The diagnoses of dose-escalation patients were hepatocellular carcinoma, melanoma, renal cell or head and neck cancer. Patients achieving partial responses numbered three: one hepatocellular carcinoma case and two cutaneous melanoma cases. Whole-study findings and limits: Expanded clones were, on average, more numerous in CD8+ T cells than in CD4+. Partial responders at 0.1-3.0 mg/kg had among the lowest clonal expansion.

V lost 4 bases to trimming and J lost 0 bases, with 13 bases between them. The germline V gene has CDR1 SEHNR and CDR2 FQNEAQ (reference sequence). The CDR3 runs to 15 residues. Measured with immunoSEQ multiplex PCR; TCRdb has only the in-frame clones, and not every one. The data hold 45,000 to 55,000 clones, with 65% to 90% observed a single time. As concerns this clone: Antigen specificity is unknown.

This TCR was sampled from an adult with an advanced solid tumor such as melanoma, head and neck, liver or kidney cancer. Sequencing used CD4+ or CD8+ T cells sorted from blood, obtained in a trial of the OX40 agonist ivuxolimab. The chain combines TRBV7-9 with TRBJ2-7, with D unresolved. CDR3 sequence reads: CASSSPLTSSYEQYF. The CDR3 coding sequence is TGTGCCAGCAGCTCTCCCCTGACAAGCTCCTACGAGCAGTACTTC.